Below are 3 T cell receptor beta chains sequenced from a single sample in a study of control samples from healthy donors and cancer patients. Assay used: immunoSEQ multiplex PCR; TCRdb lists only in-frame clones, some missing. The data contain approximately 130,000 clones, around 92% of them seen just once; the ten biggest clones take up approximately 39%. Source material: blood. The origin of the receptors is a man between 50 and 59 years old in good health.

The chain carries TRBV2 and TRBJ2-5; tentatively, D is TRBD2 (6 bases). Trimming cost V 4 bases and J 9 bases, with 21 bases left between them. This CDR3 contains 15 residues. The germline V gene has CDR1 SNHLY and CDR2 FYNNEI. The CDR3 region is CASSVRGTLGVSQYF. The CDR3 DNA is TGTGCCAGCAGTGTTCGCGGGACCCTCGGGGTGTCCCAGTACTTC.

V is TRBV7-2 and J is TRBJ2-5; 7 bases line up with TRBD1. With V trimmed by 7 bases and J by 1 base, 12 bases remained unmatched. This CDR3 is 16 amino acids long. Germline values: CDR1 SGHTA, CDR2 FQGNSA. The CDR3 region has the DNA TGTGCCAGCACCTCCTTTGGGACAGTGACCCAAGAGACCCAGTACTTC. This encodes CASTSFGTVTQETQYF.

The CDR3 sequence: CASSHHSLAGGSLGANVLTF. The CDR3 region has the DNA TGCGCCAGCAGCCACCATTCACTAGCGGGGGGTTCTCTCGGGGCCAACGTCCTGACTTTC. J is TRBJ2-6 and V is TRBV4-3; 12 nucleotides match TRBD2. The V segment lost 3 bases and the J segment 4 bases; nucleotides outside the gene matches: 13. This CDR3 is 20 amino acids long. CDR1 and CDR2 from the germline V gene are LGHNA and YSLEER.